This TCR beta chain was observed in a study of T-cell memory formation after mild COVID-19. Study information: Across donors, TCR clusters were largely donor specific.

In germline, CDR1 is MNHNY, CDR2 SVGAGI (reference sequence). V trimming: 2 bases; J trimming: 4 bases; junction bases outside the gene matches: 5. The CDR3 covers 16 residues. Study results and caveats: The study detected some responding clones in pre-infection memory, suggesting cross-reactive memory joined. Clones that contracted from day 15 to 85 were balanced CD4/CD8, while later expanders leaned CD4+.

With regard to this clonotype: The antigen remains unidentified.

One entry per CDR3 protein, called by TCRdb with MiXCR from the 5' RACE reads. The sample holds about 130,000 distinct CDR3 sequences; roughly 24% are singletons and the top ten take approximately 25%. Source material: PBMCs or a T cell subset sorted from them (not recorded which). This chain links TRBV6-6 with TRBJ2-1; 10 nucleotides agree with TRBD1. This TCR derives from an adult woman who had mild COVID-19 (a few samples of this study predate the infection). Cell type and time point are not known. The chain's CDR3 is CASSYSRDRGYNEQFF. In nucleotides, the CDR3 is TGTGCCAGCAGTTACAGCCGGGACAGGGGATACAATGAGCAGTTCTTC.